This T cell receptor beta chain emerged from a study of blood T cell repertoires in COVID-19. Study-wide background: Researchers got acute and convalescent COVID-19 samples from the United States, Italy and Spain.

TCRdb keeps only in-frame clones here, not all; method: immunoSEQ multiplex PCR. The repertoire has tens of thousands of clones, more than 70% of them found once; the top ten carry under 35%. V gave up 7 bases and J gave up 4 bases, with 16 bases separating them. The germline V gene has CDR1 WSHSY and CDR2 SAAADI. The CDR3 has 15 residues. The V call is TRBV10-2, the J call TRBJ2-2; perhaps TRBD2 as D (5 bases). This sequence was found in an elderly woman with acute or convalescent COVID-19. Sequencing used peripheral blood. CDR3 nucleotides: TGCGCCAGCACTCCGCCCCCGGCGGGCACCGGGGAGCTGTTTTTT. Amino acids: CASTPPPAGTGELFF.